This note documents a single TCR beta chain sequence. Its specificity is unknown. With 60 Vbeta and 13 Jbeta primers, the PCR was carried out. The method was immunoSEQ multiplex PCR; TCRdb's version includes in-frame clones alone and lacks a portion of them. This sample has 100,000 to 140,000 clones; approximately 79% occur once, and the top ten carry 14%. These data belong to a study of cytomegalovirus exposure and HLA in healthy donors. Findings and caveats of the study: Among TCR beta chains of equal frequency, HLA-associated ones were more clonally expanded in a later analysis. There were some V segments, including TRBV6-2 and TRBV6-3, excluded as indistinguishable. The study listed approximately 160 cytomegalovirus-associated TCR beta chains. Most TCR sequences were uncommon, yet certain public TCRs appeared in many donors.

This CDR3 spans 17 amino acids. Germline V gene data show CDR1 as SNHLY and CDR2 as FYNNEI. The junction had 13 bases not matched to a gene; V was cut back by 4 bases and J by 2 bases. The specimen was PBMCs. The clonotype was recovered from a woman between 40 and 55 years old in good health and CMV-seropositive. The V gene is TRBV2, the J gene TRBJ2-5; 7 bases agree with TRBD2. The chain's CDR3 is CASSAAARGGLQETQYF. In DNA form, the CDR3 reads TGTGCCAGCAGTGCCGCCGCGCGTGGGGGACTACAAGAGACCCAGTACTTC.